This T cell receptor (beta chain) was obtained from a study of blood T cells in healthy people across ages (dated by TCRdb to between 2014 and 2017). Background on the whole study: In model experiments, template switching captured about one uniquely barcoded TCR beta cDNA molecule for every two T cells. Donors of different ages were randomly distributed across sequencing lanes to avoid experimental bias. Two additional independent replicas of 1 million unique cDNA reads from the same blood draw were analyzed for two donors (one aged 18 to 29 and one aged 80 or older). Four age groups were formed from the donors: young (average about 16 years), middle-aged (around 40), aged (62) and long-lived (more than 75). To track age-related changes in TCR beta repertoire diversity, the study relied on deep sequencing normalized with unique cDNA molecular identifiers.

Concerning this clonotype: It lacks a known antigen. Base-call qualities are not available, and no considerably larger clone is one nucleotide away.

General conclusions and limits of the study: Observed TCR beta diversity per million T cells fell roughly linearly with age, and a significant reduction was already apparent by age roughly 41. The CMV infection status of donors was not known, potentially confounding age-related changes in expanded clonotypes. Compared with the aged group, more naive CD4+ T cells, fewer expanded clones and increased TCR diversity were shown by the long-lived group, suggesting age selection. There was a strong correlation between observed TCR beta diversity and the percentage of naive T cells measured by flow cytometry. Estimates of total diversity based on one million sequenced T cells were considered lower bounds and underestimates. Because profiling used bulk unsorted PBMCs, naive and antigen-experienced compartments could not be compared conclusively.

The 39 donors, aged 6 to 90 years, were systemically healthy Caucasian individuals from Russia. Each donor gave ten milliliters of peripheral blood, collected into EDTA-treated Vacutainer tubes. Ficoll-Paque density-gradient centrifugation was used to isolate PBMCs, with at least 6.5 million per sample. Total RNA was extracted from PBMCs with Trizol reagent, with at least 6 micrograms obtained per sample. The percentages of naive CD45RAhigh/CD27high T cells were determined by flow cytometry on a PBMC aliquot from every donor. Counted from cysteine to phenylalanine, this CDR3 has 11 amino acids. Just the 33-base CDR3 DNA is kept, in frame starting at base 1. V loses 4 bases of germline sequence and J loses 7 bases, and the interval between the two ends is 7 bases. Per the germline V gene, SGHDN is the CDR1 and FVKESK is the CDR2. The library was built by means of 5' RACE. This sample was sequenced with an Illumina HiSeq 2500. The second PCR ran for roughly 7 to 12 cycles and used a J-beta primer mix along with a sample-barcoded 5' primer. A template-switch 5' adaptor carrying 12 random nucleotides introduced a unique molecular identifier onto each TCR beta cDNA molecule. At least 2.5 million CDR3-containing paired-end reads were obtained from each sample. First-strand cDNA was synthesized from all RNA with the Mint cDNA synthesis kit, primed by a TRBC-specific oligonucleotide. After uracil-DNA glycosylase treatment, a first 18-cycle PCR used universal primers M1SS and BC2_uni_R on all cDNA. Processing in the source paper ran as follows. For normalization, 1 million high-quality reads were randomly selected from each sample, with every read carrying a distinct molecular identifier. Reads sharing molecular identifiers were discarded rather than binned into consensus sequences. CDR3 identification, clonotype clustering and error correction used MiTCR with a Q25 quality threshold and the strictest error-elimination algorithm. A nonparametric unseen species model using Euler transformation provided a lower-bound estimate of total TCR beta diversity. TCRdb trimmed the raw reads at Q25, called clones with MiXCR and kept productive beta chains. All rows with the same CDR3 protein become a single entry with the most common DNA and genes. TCRdb's processing, not the authors', yielded these V and J calls. This sample comprises 1.4 million or so distinct CDR3 sequences, approximately 43% of them detected only once. The top ten hold over 3.5% of the sample.

In this chain, TRBV14 is recombined with TRBJ1-1; a tentative D match to TRBD1 spans 6 bases. The sequenced material came from blood. The receptor was isolated from a woman younger than 35 in good health. Here the CDR3 is given as CASSPGVEAFF. Read as DNA, the sequence is TGTGCCAGCAGCCCAGGGGTTGAAGCTTTCTTT.